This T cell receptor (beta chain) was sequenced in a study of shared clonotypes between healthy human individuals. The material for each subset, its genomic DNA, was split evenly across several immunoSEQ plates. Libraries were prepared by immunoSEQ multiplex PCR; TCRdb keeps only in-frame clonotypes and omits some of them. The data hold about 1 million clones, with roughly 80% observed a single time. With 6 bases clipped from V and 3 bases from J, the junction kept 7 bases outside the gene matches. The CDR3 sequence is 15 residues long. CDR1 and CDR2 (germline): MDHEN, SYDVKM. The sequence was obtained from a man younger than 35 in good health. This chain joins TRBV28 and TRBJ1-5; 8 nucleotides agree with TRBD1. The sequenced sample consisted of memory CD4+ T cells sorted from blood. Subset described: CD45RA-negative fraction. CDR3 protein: CASRPTGGTNQPQHF. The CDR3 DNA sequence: TGTGCCAGCAGGCCAACAGGGGGTACCAATCAGCCCCAGCATTTT.